Shown below are 27 T cell receptor beta chains from a single sample sequenced in a study of radiotherapy plus CTLA-4 blockade in lung cancer. The repertoire was sequenced with immunoSEQ multiplex PCR; TCRdb's copy has only in-frame clones and lacks some. There are 130,000 or so clones in the sample; more than 80% occur only once, and about 7% lies in the top ten. The sequencing here drew on peripheral blood, taken from a patient treated with radiotherapy plus ipilimumab. The source is a human donor with non-small cell lung cancer that progressed on radiotherapy plus ipilimumab.

The V gene is TRBV9, the J gene TRBJ1-2; D might be TRBD1 (6 bases). This CDR3 has 16 residues. Germline CDR1 and CDR2: SGDLS and YYNGEE. V dropped 3 bases and J dropped 1 base, with 16 bases sitting between them. This chain's CDR3 is CASSETGALSNYGYTF. CDR3 nucleotide sequence: TGTGCCAGCAGCGAGACAGGCGCCTTAAGTAACTATGGCTACACCTTC. Complete variable domain (other parts from reference TRBV9 and TRBJ1-2): DSGVTQTPKHLITATGQRVTLRCSPRSGDLSVYWYQQSLDQGLQFLIQYYNGEERAKGNILERFSAQQFPDLHSELNLSSLELGDSALYFCASSETGALSNYGYTFGSGTRLTVV.

This chain links TRBV19 with TRBJ2-2; D gene unclear. Trimming pared 3 bases from V and 0 bases from J, leaving 17 bases between. The CDR3 loop spans 18 amino acids. The germline CDR1 and CDR2 sequences are LNHDA and SQIVND (reference sequence). CDR3 in amino acids: CASSIQRLNPANTGELFF. CDR3 coding DNA: TGTGCCAGTAGTATCCAGCGACTCAACCCCGCGAACACCGGGGAGCTGTTTTTT.

V usage is TRBV30 and J usage is TRBJ1-1; D not resolved. CDR1 is GTSNPN, CDR2 SVGIG, per germline (reference sequence). This CDR3 is 15 amino acids long. V was cut by 2 bases and J by 0 bases, with 13 bases left in between. The CDR3 sequence is CAWSPGVRLNTEAFF. CDR3 coding DNA: TGTGCCTGGAGTCCGGGAGTCAGATTGAACACTGAAGCTTTCTTT.

The V and J genes are TRBV9 and TRBJ2-7; 7 bases are a match to TRBD2. The CDR3 length is 15 residues. J gave up 1 base and V 4 bases, and 8 bases lay outside the gene matches. CDR1 and CDR2 from the germline V gene are SGDLS and YYNGEE. This chain's CDR3 is CASSTAAGRSYEQYF. CDR3 in DNA: TGTGCCAGCAGCACTGCAGCGGGAAGGTCCTACGAGCAGTACTTC.

The chain's CDR3 is CASSPPGQGYNEQFF. The CDR3 bases are TGTGCCAGCAGCCCCCCGGGACAGGGTTACAATGAGCAGTTCTTC. The chain links TRBV9 to TRBJ2-1; 9 nucleotides line up with TRBD1. Trimming at V came to 4 bases and at J to 4 bases, leaving 6 bases not matched to a gene. Germline V gives CDR1 SGDLS, CDR2 YYNGEE. The CDR3 is 15 residues long.

The V call is TRBV19, the J call TRBJ2-5, with a weak D call TRBD1 (6 bases). Per germline, CDR1 LNHDA and CDR2 SQIVND (reference sequence). This CDR3 contains 17 residues. The V and J ends lost 5 bases and 5 bases respectively, with 24 bases between them. The CDR3 DNA follows: TGTGCCAGTAGTTCACGACAGGCCCCTCAATATGGCGAGACCCAGTACTTC. It specifies CASSSRQAPQYGETQYF.

The V gene is TRBV7-9, the J gene TRBJ2-7, with TRBD2 matching 8 bases. V shed 5 bases and J 3 bases; nucleotides not matched to a gene: 3. Germline assignment: CDR1 SEHNR and CDR2 FQNEAQ (reference sequence). The CDR3 sequence is 13 residues long. CDR3 nucleotides: TGTGCCAGCAGCCCGGGGACTAGCTACGAGCAGTACTTC. As protein: CASSPGTSYEQYF.

The chain has TRBV29-1 and TRBJ2-1; no clear D. This CDR3 spans 14 amino acids. V gave up 4 bases and J gave up 2 bases, with 12 bases separating them. Germline lookup yields CDR1 SQVTM and CDR2 ANQGSEA. The CDR3 bases are TGCAGCGTTGCCTTCTCAGGCGCCTACAATGAGCAGTTCTTC. Protein product: CSVAFSGAYNEQFF.

This chain links TRBV7-9 with TRBJ1-3, with D possibly matching TRBD1 (5 bases). CDR1 is SEHNR and CDR2 is FQNEAQ in the germline V gene (reference sequence). This CDR3 has 13 amino acids. The CDR3 loop reads CGTSGTSGNTIYF. For the CDR3, the DNA is TGTGGCACCTCAGGGACCTCTGGAAACACCATATATTTT.

The CDR3 loop reads CASSLGDSSYEQYF. In DNA, the CDR3 is TGTGCCAGCAGCTTAGGGGACAGCTCCTACGAGCAGTACTTC. The chain joins TRBV11-3 to TRBJ2-7, with 7 positions matching TRBD1. Germline trimming cut 1 base from V and 0 bases from J; bases unmatched to any gene: 0. Germline V CDR1 and CDR2: SGHNT, YENEEA. The CDR3 has 14 amino acids.

This chain links TRBV7-8 with TRBJ2-3; D might be TRBD1 (5 bases). Trimming removed 1 base at V and 7 bases at J, with 18 bases between. The germline V gene encodes CDR1 SGHVS and CDR2 FQNEAQ. The CDR3 spans 16 residues. CDR3 amino acids: CASSLVRAGKSYTQYF. CDR3 DNA: TGTGCCAGCAGCTTAGTTAGGGCAGGGAAGTCGTATACGCAGTATTTT.

The J gene is TRBJ1-3, the V gene TRBV13; unclear D gene. Looked up from germline, CDR1 is PRHDT and CDR2 is FYEKMQ (reference sequence). V shed 1 base and J shed 7 bases, with 11 bases lying between them. This CDR3 is built from 14 residues. The CDR3 sequence is CASSLALVENTIYF. The CDR3 DNA follows: TGTGCCAGCAGCTTAGCCTTGGTGGAGAACACCATATATTTT. Using reference TRBV13 and TRBJ1-3 for the parts outside the CDR3, the full variable domain is AAGVIQSPRHLIKEKRETATLKCYPIPRHDTVYWYQQGPGQDPQFLISFYEKMQSDKGSIPDRFSAQQFSDYHSELNMSSLELGDSALYFCASSLALVENTIYFGEGSWLTVV.

This clone was seen a single time. The chain couples TRBV11-3 to TRBJ2-5; no firm D call. Trimming took 2 bases from V and 5 from J, leaving 15 bases between them. CDR1 and CDR2 (germline): SGHNT, YENEEA. The CDR3 consists of 15 residues. The CDR3 bases are TGTGCCAGCAGCTTAAAAAGGATCTTTGCGGAGACCCAGTACTTC. It translates to CASSLKRIFAETQYF.

This chain connects TRBV7-9 to TRBJ1-1, with D hard to call. The CDR3 runs 15 residues. The ends were cut back, 5 bases at V and 0 bases at J, with 13 bases in the middle. CDR1 SEHNR and CDR2 FQNEAQ come from the germline V gene (reference sequence). CDR3 amino acids: CASSPSGALNTEAFF. The CDR3 coding sequence is TGTGCCAGCAGCCCCTCGGGCGCCCTGAACACTGAAGCTTTCTTT.

A single count supports this clone. An end of the junction does not agree with germline; a read error may underlie this. The V and J genes are TRBV27 and TRBJ1-2; tentative D call: TRBD1 (5 bases). This CDR3 has 17 amino acids. Germline V lookup: CDR1 MNHEY, CDR2 SMNVEV (reference sequence). CDR3 nucleotides: TGTGCCAGCAGTCTATCCGGGGCTCCAAACGTGATCTATGGCTACACCTTC. Protein: CASSLSGAPNVIYGYTF.

The chain recombines TRBV5-1 with TRBJ2-3; D call uncertain. The CDR3 sequence is 12 residues long. The germline V gene encodes CDR1 SGHRS and CDR2 YFSETQ. V was clipped by 2 bases and J by 1 base, with 2 bases between them. In DNA form, the CDR3 reads TGCGCCAGCAGCTTCGGCACAGATACGCAGTATTTT. Translated: CASSFGTDTQYF.

This clone was seen a handful of times. V is TRBV19 and J is TRBJ1-4, with 10 positions matching TRBD1. The CDR3 length is 14 residues. Germline-derived CDR1 and CDR2 are LNHDA and SQIVND (reference sequence). The junction had 6 bases not matched to a gene; V was cut back by 7 bases and J by 7 bases. For the CDR3, the DNA is TGTGCCAGTATCGACAGGGGGCTGTCTGAAAAACTGTTTTTT. This sequence encodes CASIDRGLSEKLFF. The full variable domain, with the rest looked up from reference TRBV19 and TRBJ1-4, is DGGITQSPKYLFRKEGQNVTLSCEQNLNHDAMYWYRQDPGQGLRLIYYSQIVNDFQKGDIAEGYSVSREKKESFPLTVTSAQKNPTAFYLCASIDRGLSEKLFFGSGTQLSVL.

The V gene is TRBV4-1, the J gene TRBJ1-6, with TRBD1 as a possible D gene (5 bases). Trimming took 3 bases from V and 9 from J, leaving 18 bases between them. Germline CDR1 and CDR2: MGHRA and YSYEKL. This CDR3 has 16 amino acids. The CDR3 spells CASSQLPGQGGSPLHF. The CDR3 region has the DNA TGCGCCAGCAGCCAGCTACCGGGGCAGGGCGGTTCACCCCTCCACTTT.

This sequence joins TRBV27 and TRBJ2-3; TRBD2 agrees at 10 bases. In germline, CDR1 is MNHEY, CDR2 SMNVEV (reference sequence). The CDR3 totals 17 residues. V gave up 3 bases and J gave up 2 bases; unmatched junction bases: 8. CDR3 amino acids: CASSFRRGLADTDTQYF. In nucleotides, the CDR3 is TGTGCCAGCAGTTTTCGCCGTGGACTAGCGGACACAGATACGCAGTATTTT.

This chain connects TRBV5-4 to TRBJ2-3; 8 positions match TRBD2. V lost 5 bases to trimming and J lost 3 bases; unmatched junction nucleotides: 5. This CDR3 has 14 amino acids. Germline loops: CDR1 SGHNT, CDR2 YYREEE (reference sequence). CDR3 region: CASRSGSVTDTQYF. Written as DNA, the CDR3 is TGTGCCAGCAGGAGCGGGAGCGTAACAGATACGCAGTATTTT. The full variable domain, rest sourced from reference TRBV5-4 and TRBJ2-3, is ETGVTQSPTHLIKTRGQQVTLRCSSQSGHNTVSWYQQALGQGPQFIFQYYREEENGRGNFPPRFSGLQFPNYSSELNVNALELDDSALYLCASRSGSVTDTQYFGPGTRLTVL.

The rearrangement links TRBV5-4 to TRBJ2-2; D might be TRBD1 or TRBD2, each matching 7 bases. Germline V gene sequence: CDR1 SGHNT, CDR2 YYREEE (reference sequence). V lost 4 bases and J 3 bases, leaving 19 bases between the germline ends. The CDR3 runs 17 residues. The DNA for the CDR3 is TGTGCCAGCAGCCCTAACCGACAGGGAGGGGACACCGGGGAGCTGTTTTTT. As protein: CASSPNRQGGDTGELFF.

CDR3 amino acids: CASSVGNLGGEQFF. In DNA, the CDR3 is TGTGCCAGCAGCGTAGGAAACCTAGGTGGTGAGCAGTTCTTC. J is TRBJ2-1 and V is TRBV9; no clear D. This CDR3 has 14 amino acids. From germline, CDR1 is SGDLS and CDR2 YYNGEE. Trimming shortened V by 0 bases and J by 9 bases, and 13 bases separated the two germline ends.

The chain has TRBV7-6 and TRBJ2-5, with 12 bases identical to TRBD1. J lost 5 bases, V lost 3 bases, and 4 bases had no gene match. Germline V gene data show CDR1 as SGHVS and CDR2 as FNYEAQ. This CDR3 is built from 15 residues. CDR3 protein: CASSLGTGGLETQYF. In DNA form, the CDR3 reads TGTGCCAGCAGCTTGGGGACAGGGGGCTTGGAGACCCAGTACTTC.

The rearrangement links TRBV7-6 to TRBJ2-3, with 8 bases fitting TRBD2. CDR3 length equals 17 residues. Trimming at V came to 5 bases and at J to 4 bases, leaving 14 bases not matched to a gene. The V gene's germline CDR1 is SGHVS and CDR2 FNYEAQ. The CDR3 sequence: CASSPQPEREYADTQYF. The CDR3 DNA reads TGTGCCAGCAGCCCCCAGCCTGAGCGGGAGTATGCAGATACGCAGTATTTT.

This chain links TRBV2 with TRBJ1-4, with no clear D. Germline CDR1 and CDR2: SNHLY and FYNNEI. This CDR3 spans 15 amino acids. Trimming pared 7 bases from V and 0 bases from J, leaving 12 bases between. The CDR3 protein is CASTAGLTTNEKLFF. In nucleotides, the CDR3 is TGTGCCAGCACCGCGGGCCTTACAACTAATGAAAAACTGTTTTTT.

This clone was detected only once. This chain connects TRBV6-1 to TRBJ2-5, with D possibly matching TRBD2 (6 bases). This CDR3 is 14 amino acids long. Germline V CDR1 and CDR2: MNHNS, SASEGT. V gave up 4 bases and J gave up 1 base, with 10 bases separating them. The CDR3 here is CASSAGTRQETQYF. The CDR3 coding sequence is TGTGCCAGCAGTGCTGGGACTCGCCAAGAGACCCAGTACTTC.

The rearrangement uses TRBV6-1 and TRBJ2-2, with a weak D call TRBD1 (5 bases). The CDR3 length is 14 residues. The V gene's germline CDR1 is MNHNS and CDR2 SASEGT. V lost 0 bases, J lost 5 bases, and 7 bases lay in between. The CDR3 DNA sequence: TGTGCCAGCAGTGAAGCGCAGGGAACCGGGGAGCTGTTTTTT. This codes for CASSEAQGTGELFF.